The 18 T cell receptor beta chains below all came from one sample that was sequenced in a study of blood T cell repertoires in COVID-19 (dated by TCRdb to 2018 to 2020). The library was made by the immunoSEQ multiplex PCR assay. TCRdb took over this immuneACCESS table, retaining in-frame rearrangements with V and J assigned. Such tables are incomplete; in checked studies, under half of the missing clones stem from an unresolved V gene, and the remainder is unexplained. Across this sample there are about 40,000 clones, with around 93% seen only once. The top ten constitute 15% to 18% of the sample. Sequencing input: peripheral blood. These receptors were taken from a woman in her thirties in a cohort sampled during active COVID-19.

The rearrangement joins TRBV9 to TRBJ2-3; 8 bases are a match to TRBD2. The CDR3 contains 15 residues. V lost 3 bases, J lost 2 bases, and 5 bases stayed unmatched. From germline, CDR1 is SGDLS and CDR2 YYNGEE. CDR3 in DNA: TGTGCCAGCAGCGAAAGCGGGAGCCCCACAGATACGCAGTATTTT. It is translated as CASSESGSPTDTQYF.

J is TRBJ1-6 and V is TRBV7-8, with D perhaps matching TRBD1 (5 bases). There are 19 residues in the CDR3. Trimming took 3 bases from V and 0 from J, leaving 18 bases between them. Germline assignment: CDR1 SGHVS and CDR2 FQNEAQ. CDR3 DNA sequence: TGTGCCAGCAGCTTCGGTAGGCCAGGGCAAGGCTCCTATAATTCACCCCTCCACTTT. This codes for CASSFGRPGQGSYNSPLHF.

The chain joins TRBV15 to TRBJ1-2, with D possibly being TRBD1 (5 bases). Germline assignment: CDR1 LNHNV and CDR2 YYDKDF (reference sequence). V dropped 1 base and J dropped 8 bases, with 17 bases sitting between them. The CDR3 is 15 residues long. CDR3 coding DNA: TGTGCCACCAGCAGAGTCTTGGGGCTTGGGCGGGGCTACACCTTC. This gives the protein CATSRVLGLGRGYTF.

The CDR3 coding sequence is TGTGCCAGTAGATCAGCTTACAGGGGTGACTATGGCTACACCTTC. The encoded protein is CASRSAYRGDYGYTF. The chain has TRBV19 and TRBJ1-2, with 7 nucleotides matching TRBD1. This CDR3 spans 15 amino acids. Trimming at V came to 6 bases and at J to 3 bases, leaving 10 bases not matched to a gene. Germline V gene lookup returns CDR1 LNHDA and CDR2 SQIVND (reference sequence).

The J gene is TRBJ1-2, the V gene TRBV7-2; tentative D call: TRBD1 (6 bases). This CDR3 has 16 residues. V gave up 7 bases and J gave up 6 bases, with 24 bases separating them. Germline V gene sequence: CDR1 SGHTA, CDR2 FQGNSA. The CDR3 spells CASTPGGGATGDGYTF. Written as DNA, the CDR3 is TGTGCCAGCACCCCTGGAGGGGGGGCTACCGGGGATGGCTACACCTTC.

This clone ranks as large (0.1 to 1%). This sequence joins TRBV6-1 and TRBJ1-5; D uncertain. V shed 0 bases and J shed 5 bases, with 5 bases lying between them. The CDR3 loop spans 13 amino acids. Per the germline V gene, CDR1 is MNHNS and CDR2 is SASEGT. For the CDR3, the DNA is TGTGCCAGCAGTGAAGCGGAGCATCAGCCCCAGCATTTT. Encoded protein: CASSEAEHQPQHF.

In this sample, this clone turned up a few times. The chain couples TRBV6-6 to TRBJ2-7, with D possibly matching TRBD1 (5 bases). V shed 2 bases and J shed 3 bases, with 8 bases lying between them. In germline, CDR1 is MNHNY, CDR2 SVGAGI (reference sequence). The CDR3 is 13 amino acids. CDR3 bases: TGTGCCAGCAGTTACCACGACAGCTACGAGCAGTACTTC. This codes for CASSYHDSYEQYF.

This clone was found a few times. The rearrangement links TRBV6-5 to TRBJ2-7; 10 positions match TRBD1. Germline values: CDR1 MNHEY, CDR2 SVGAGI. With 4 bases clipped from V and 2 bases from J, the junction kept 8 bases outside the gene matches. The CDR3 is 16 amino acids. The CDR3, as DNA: TGTGCCAGCAGTTTGTCCTCGGGACAGGGGACCTACGAGCAGTACTTC. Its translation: CASSLSSGQGTYEQYF.

DNA of the CDR3: TGTGCCAGCGAGTTGTCTGACCAGGTCTGGTCACCCCTCCACTTT. Its protein product is CASELSDQVWSPLHF. This chain links TRBV11-1 with TRBJ1-6; D unresolved. V was clipped by 8 bases and J by 10 bases, with 21 bases between them. The CDR3 length is 15 residues. CDR1 is SGHAT and CDR2 is FQDESV in the germline V gene (reference sequence).

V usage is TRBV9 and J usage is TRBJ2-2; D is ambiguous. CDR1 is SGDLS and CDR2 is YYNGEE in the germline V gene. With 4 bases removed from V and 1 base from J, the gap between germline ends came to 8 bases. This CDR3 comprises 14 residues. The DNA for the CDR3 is TGTGCCAGCAGCCCCCATTGGAACACCGGGGAGCTGTTTTTT. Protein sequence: CASSPHWNTGELFF.

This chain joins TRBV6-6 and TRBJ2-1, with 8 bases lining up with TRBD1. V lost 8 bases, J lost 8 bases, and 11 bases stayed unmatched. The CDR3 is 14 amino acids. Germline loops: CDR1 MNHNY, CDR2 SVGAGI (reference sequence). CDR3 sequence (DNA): TGTGCCAGCGGACAGGACAGGGTGACTTATGAGCAGTTCTTC. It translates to CASGQDRVTYEQFF.

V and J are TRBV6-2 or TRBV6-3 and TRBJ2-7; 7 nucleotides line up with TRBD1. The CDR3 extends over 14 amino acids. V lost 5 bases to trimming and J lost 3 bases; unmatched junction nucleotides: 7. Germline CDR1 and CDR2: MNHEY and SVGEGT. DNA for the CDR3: TGTGCCAGCAGTCCGCTGACAGGGTTCTACGAGCAGTACTTC. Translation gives CASSPLTGFYEQYF.

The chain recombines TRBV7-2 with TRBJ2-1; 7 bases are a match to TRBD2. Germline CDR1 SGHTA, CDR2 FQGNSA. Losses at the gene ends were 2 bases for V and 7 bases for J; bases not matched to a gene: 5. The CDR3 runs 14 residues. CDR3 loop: CASSLNGGSNEQFF. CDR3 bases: TGTGCCAGCAGCTTAAATGGCGGGAGTAATGAGCAGTTCTTC. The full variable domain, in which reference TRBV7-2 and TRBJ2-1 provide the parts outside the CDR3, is GAGVSQSPSNKVTEKGKDVELRCDPISGHTALYWYRQSLGQGLEFLIYFQGNSAPDKSGLPSDRFSAERTGGSVSTLTIQRTQQEDSAVYLCASSLNGGSNEQFFGPGTRLTVL.

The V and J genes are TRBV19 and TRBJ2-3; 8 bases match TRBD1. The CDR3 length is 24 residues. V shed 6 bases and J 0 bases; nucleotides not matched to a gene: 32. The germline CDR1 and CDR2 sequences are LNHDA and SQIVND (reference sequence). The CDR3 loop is CASSQSIYRGGQGGVRPSTDTQYF. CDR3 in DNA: TGTGCCAGTAGCCAGAGTATCTACCGGGGAGGACAGGGTGGGGTCCGTCCTAGCACAGATACGCAGTATTTT.

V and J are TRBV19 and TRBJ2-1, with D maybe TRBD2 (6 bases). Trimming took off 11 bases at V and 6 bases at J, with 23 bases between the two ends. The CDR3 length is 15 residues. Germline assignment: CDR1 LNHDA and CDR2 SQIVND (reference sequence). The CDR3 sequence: CASSFRDSRSNEQFF. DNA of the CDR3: TGTGCCTCCTCCTTCCGGGACTCACGGTCCAATGAGCAGTTCTTC.

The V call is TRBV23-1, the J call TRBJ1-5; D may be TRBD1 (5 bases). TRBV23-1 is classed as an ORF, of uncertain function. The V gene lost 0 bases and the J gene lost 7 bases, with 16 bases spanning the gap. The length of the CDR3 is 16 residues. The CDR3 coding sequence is TGCGCCAGCAGTCAATCACGAGGCAAGGGGCTCCAGCCCCAGCATTTT. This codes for CASSQSRGKGLQPQHF.

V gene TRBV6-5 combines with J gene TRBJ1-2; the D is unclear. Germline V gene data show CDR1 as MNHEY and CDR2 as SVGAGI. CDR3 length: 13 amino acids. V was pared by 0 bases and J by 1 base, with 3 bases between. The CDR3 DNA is TGTGCCAGCAGTTACTCTATTAACTATGGCTACACCTTC. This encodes CASSYSINYGYTF.

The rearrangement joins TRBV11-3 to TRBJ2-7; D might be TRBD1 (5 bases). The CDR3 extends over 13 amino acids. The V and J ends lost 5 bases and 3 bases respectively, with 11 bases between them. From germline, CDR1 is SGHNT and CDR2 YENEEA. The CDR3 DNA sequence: TGTGCCAGCAGCCGCAGACAGATCTACGAGCAGTACTTC. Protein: CASSRRQIYEQYF.